The present TCR beta chain was sequenced within a study of beta chain features in type 1 diabetes. CDR3 size: 14 residues. Germline-derived CDR1 and CDR2 are LGHNA and YNFKEQ. With V trimmed by 1 base and J by 3 bases, 3 bases remained unmatched. Every isolated RNA sample was fully reverse transcribed, so sequencing captured expressed TCRB transcripts. Data came from immunoSEQ multiplex PCR; TCRdb stores just in-frame clones and leaves some out. This table has 680,000 or so clones, roughly 16% appearing once. The TCR was taken from a man younger than 35 in good health. Sample: naive CD4+ T cells from blood. The chain joins TRBV4-2 to TRBJ2-7, with 7 nucleotides matching TRBD2. The CDR3 loop reads CASSQASGYYEQYF. The CDR3 DNA reads as TGTGCCAGCAGCCAAGCTAGCGGATACTACGAGCAGTACTTC.